The 26 T cell receptor beta chains below come from one sample, sequenced in a study of cytomegalovirus exposure and HLA in healthy donors. Here immunoSEQ multiplex PCR was the method, and the copy in TCRdb shows in-frame clones only, minus some. The data contain under 200,000 clones, about 90% of them seen just once; the ten biggest clones take up over 2.5%. The specimen sequenced was PBMCs. The receptor source for this set is a woman aged 18-29 years in good health and CMV-seropositive.

The chain is built from TRBV14 and TRBJ1-1, with 7 bases aligning to TRBD1. The CDR3 loop spans 16 amino acids. Germline V gene data show CDR1 as SGHDN and CDR2 as FVKESK. Germline trimming cut 4 bases from V and 0 bases from J; bases unmatched to any gene: 8. The CDR3 DNA sequence: TGTGCCAGCAGCCTTCGGACAGGCGTTATGAACACTGAAGCTTTCTTT. It specifies CASSLRTGVMNTEAFF.

The chain combines TRBV9 with TRBJ1-1; D not resolved. Per germline, CDR1 SGDLS and CDR2 YYNGEE. CDR3 length: 14 amino acids. V gave up 0 bases and J gave up 4 bases, with 10 bases separating them. The CDR3, as DNA: TGTGCCAGCAGCGTAGCTGGGCGTGGCACTGAAGCTTTCTTT. Its protein is CASSVAGRGTEAFF.

The chain combines TRBV5-4 with TRBJ2-7, with 8 bases that match TRBD2. The junction had 5 bases not matched to a gene; V was cut back by 5 bases and J by 4 bases. Per germline, CDR1 SGHNT and CDR2 YYREEE (reference sequence). The CDR3 runs 13 residues. The CDR3 is CASSSGRGYEQYF. DNA of the CDR3: TGTGCCAGCAGTTCCGGGAGGGGGTACGAGCAGTACTTC.

The V gene is TRBV6-5, the J gene TRBJ2-3; 7 bases line up with TRBD2. Germline V CDR1 and CDR2: MNHEY, SVGAGI. J lost 1 base, V lost 2 bases, and 3 bases had no gene match. This CDR3 contains 15 residues. The CDR3 nucleotides read TGTGCCAGCAGTTACAGCACTAGCGGCACAGATACGCAGTATTTT. It translates to CASSYSTSGTDTQYF.

This clone was seen more than once but under ten times. The V call is TRBV5-1, the J call TRBJ2-1; no firm D call. The CDR3 spans 14 residues. Germline values: CDR1 SGHRS, CDR2 YFSETQ. V was trimmed by 4 bases and J by 4 bases, leaving 12 bases between them. The CDR3 nucleotides are TGCGCCAGCAGCCAGGCACAAGCATACAATGAGCAGTTCTTC. Protein product: CASSQAQAYNEQFF.

The chain recombines TRBV7-2 with TRBJ2-3; D call uncertain. This CDR3 comprises 15 residues. Trimming took 0 bases from V and 0 from J, leaving 7 bases between them. Germline assignment: CDR1 SGHTA and CDR2 FQGNSA. For the CDR3, the DNA is TGTGCCAGCAGCTTAGCGGTTACTAGCACAGATACGCAGTATTTT. Translated, it gives CASSLAVTSTDTQYF. The variable domain in full, with the rest retrieved from reference TRBV7-2 and TRBJ2-3, is GAGVSQSPSNKVTEKGKDVELRCDPISGHTALYWYRQSLGQGLEFLIYFQGNSAPDKSGLPSDRFSAERTGGSVSTLTIQRTQQEDSAVYLCASSLAVTSTDTQYFGPGTRLTVL.

V gene TRBV29-1 combines with J gene TRBJ2-3; D gene unclear. Germline V lookup: CDR1 SQVTM, CDR2 ANQGSEA. The length of the CDR3 is 12 residues. V lost 3 bases to trimming and J lost 3 bases, with 7 bases between them. The CDR3 region is CSVDVATDTQYF. Here the CDR3 DNA reads TGCAGCGTTGATGTGGCTACAGATACGCAGTATTTT.

V gene TRBV5-4 combines with J gene TRBJ2-1, with D hard to call. CDR1 is SGHNT and CDR2 is YYREEE in the germline V gene (reference sequence). The germline V and J ends were trimmed by 0 bases and 5 bases, with 6 bases remaining between them. The CDR3 is 13 amino acids. DNA for the CDR3: TGTGCCAGCAGCTTGGACACCAACAATGAGCAGTTCTTC. It encodes CASSLDTNNEQFF.

The chain joins TRBV11-2 to TRBJ1-1; tentative D call: TRBD1 (6 bases). Germline lookup yields CDR1 SGHAT and CDR2 FQNNGV. This CDR3 has 16 residues. V lost 4 bases and J lost 3, with 18 bases in between. The CDR3 DNA sequence: TGTGCCAGCAGCTCGCCCAATTACAGGGATGACACTGAAGCTTTCTTT. This encodes CASSSPNYRDDTEAFF. Drawing the rest from reference TRBV11-2 and TRBJ1-1, the complete variable domain is EAGVAQSPRYKIIEKRQSVAFWCNPISGHATLYWYQQILGQGPKLLIQFQNNGVVDDSQLPKDRFSAERLKGVDSTLKIQPAKLEDSAVYLCASSSPNYRDDTEAFFGQGTRLTVV.

V usage is TRBV5-4 and J usage is TRBJ2-4, with D perhaps TRBD2 (6 bases). This CDR3 comprises 19 residues. V lost 3 bases, J lost 1 base, and 23 bases lay in between. Germline loops: CDR1 SGHNT, CDR2 YYREEE (reference sequence). CDR3 sequence (DNA): TGTGCCAGCAGCTCCCGCGACGGGGGATCCTGGGGTGCCAAAAACATTCAGTACTTC. As protein: CASSSRDGGSWGAKNIQYF.

This clone showed up just once. The chain carries TRBV6-5 and TRBJ1-1, with TRBD1 identical over 7 bases. Trimming took 3 bases from V and 6 from J; bases not matched to a gene: 1. The germline V gene has CDR1 MNHEY and CDR2 SVGAGI. CDR3 length equals 12 residues. This CDR3 is CASSYRGPEAFF. As DNA, the CDR3 is TGTGCCAGCAGTTATAGGGGGCCTGAAGCTTTCTTT.

This clone was picked up one time. The chain employs TRBV4-3 and TRBJ1-2; D uncertain. The CDR3 loop spans 13 amino acids. Trimming took off 1 base at V and 7 bases at J, with 10 bases between the two ends. CDR1 is LGHNA, CDR2 YSLEER, per germline. The CDR3 is CASSQGYDSGYTF. The DNA for the CDR3 is TGCGCCAGCAGCCAAGGGTACGATAGTGGCTACACCTTC.

This rearrangement joins TRBV19 to TRBJ2-1, with a weak D call TRBD1 (6 bases). This CDR3 is built from 15 residues. In germline, CDR1 is LNHDA, CDR2 SQIVND (reference sequence). V was clipped by 6 bases and J by 5 bases, with 17 bases between them. CDR3 residues: CASRSDRGWHNEQFF. In DNA, the CDR3 is TGTGCCAGTAGATCAGATAGGGGGTGGCACAATGAGCAGTTCTTC. Variable domain in full (rest from reference TRBV19 and TRBJ2-1): DGGITQSPKYLFRKEGQNVTLSCEQNLNHDAMYWYRQDPGQGLRLIYYSQIVNDFQKGDIAEGYSVSREKKESFPLTVTSAQKNPTAFYLCASRSDRGWHNEQFFGPGTRLTVL.

The chain links TRBV2 to TRBJ2-1, with D possibly matching TRBD1 (6 bases). CDR1 is SNHLY and CDR2 is FYNNEI in the germline V gene. Trimming shortened V by 7 bases and J by 7 bases, and 11 bases separated the two germline ends. The CDR3 runs to 12 residues. The CDR3 DNA reads as TGTGCCAGCATCGTAGGGGGAAATGAGCAGTTCTTC. Residues: CASIVGGNEQFF. Using reference TRBV2 and TRBJ2-1 for the parts outside the CDR3, the full variable domain is EPEVTQTPSHQVTQMGQEVILRCVPISNHLYFYWYRQILGQKVEFLVSFYNNEISEKSEIFDDQFSVERPDGSNFTLKIRSTKLEDSAMYFCASIVGGNEQFFGPGTRLTVL.

The chain uses TRBV11-2 and TRBJ1-5; D perhaps matches TRBD1 (5 bases). The germline V gene encodes CDR1 SGHAT and CDR2 FQNNGV. The CDR3 covers 15 residues. The V end lost 5 bases, the J end lost 7 bases, and 18 bases lay between the germline ends. The CDR3 loop is CASSLAGGAGQPQHF. CDR3 DNA: TGTGCCAGCAGCCTCGCGGGGGGAGCGGGGCAGCCCCAGCATTTT.

The chain recombines TRBV27 with TRBJ1-1, with D possibly TRBD1 on 6 matching bases. The germline gives CDR1 MNHEY, CDR2 SMNVEV (reference sequence). The V and J ends lost 8 bases and 6 bases respectively, with 13 bases between them. The CDR3 extends over 12 amino acids. CDR3 loop: CASLGGEAEAFF. The DNA for the CDR3 is TGTGCCAGCCTAGGGGGGGAGGCTGAAGCTTTCTTT.

The rearrangement joins TRBV19 to TRBJ2-3; TRBD2 matches 10 bases. The CDR3 sequence is 15 residues long. CDR1 is LNHDA and CDR2 is SQIVND in the germline V gene (reference sequence). V gave up 4 bases and J gave up 8 bases; unmatched junction bases: 9. The CDR3: CASSSQAGGPFTQYF. The CDR3 DNA sequence: TGTGCCAGTAGTAGTCAAGCGGGGGGGCCATTTACGCAGTATTTT.

The chain employs TRBV15 and TRBJ2-2; perhaps TRBD1 as D (5 bases). V lost 3 bases to trimming and J lost 4 bases, with 9 bases between them. The CDR3 is 14 residues long. Germline values: CDR1 LNHNV, CDR2 YYDKDF (reference sequence). CDR3 amino acids: CATSRGPITGELFF. For the CDR3, the DNA is TGTGCCACCAGCAGGGGGCCTATCACCGGGGAGCTGTTTTTT. Together with reference TRBV15 and TRBJ2-2, the CDR3 gives the full variable domain: DAMVIQNPRYQVTQFGKPVTLSCSQTLNHNVMYWYQQKSSQAPKLLFHYYDKDFNNEADTPDNFQSRRPNTSFCFLDIRSPGLGDTAMYLCATSRGPITGELFFGEGSRLTVL.

This chain uses TRBV2 with TRBJ1-3, with 8 bases lining up with TRBD1. This CDR3 has 17 amino acids. V lost 4 bases, J lost 1 base, and 9 bases stayed unmatched. Germline CDR1 and CDR2: SNHLY and FYNNEI. The CDR3 DNA follows: TGTGCCAGCAGTGTAACACTACAGGGGGGATCTGGAAACACCATATATTTT. Translated, it gives CASSVTLQGGSGNTIYF.

This sequence joins TRBV18 and TRBJ2-5; 7 nucleotides match TRBD1. The CDR3 covers 15 residues. With V trimmed by 3 bases and J by 4 bases, 8 bases remained unmatched. Per the germline V gene, CDR1 is KGHSH and CDR2 is LQKENI. The DNA of the CDR3 is TGTGCCAGCTCACCGGCCGGGACAGCCCCAGAGACCCAGTACTTC. This translates into CASSPAGTAPETQYF. The full variable domain, its missing parts supplied by reference TRBV18 and TRBJ2-5, is NAGVMQNPRHLVRRRGQEARLRCSPMKGHSHVYWYRQLPEEGLKFMVYLQKENIIDESGMPKERFSAEFPKEGPSILRIQQVVRGDSAAYFCASSPAGTAPETQYFGPGTRLLVL.

This clone was seen just once. The chain recombines TRBV6-5 with TRBJ2-7; a weak D match, TRBD2 (6 bases). The CDR3 sequence is 15 residues long. CDR1 and CDR2 (germline): MNHEY, SVGAGI. V was pared by 2 bases and J by 6 bases, with 17 bases between. The CDR3 loop is CASSYIGSRPREQYF. The CDR3 DNA follows: TGTGCCAGCAGTTACATCGGGAGCAGGCCCCGCGAGCAGTACTTC.

The chain recombines TRBV9 with TRBJ2-7; D not certain. Trimming stripped 4 bases from V and 2 bases from J, with 16 bases between. The V gene's germline CDR1 is SGDLS and CDR2 YYNGEE. CDR3 size: 15 residues. The CDR3 DNA reads TGTGCCAGCAGCCCCGACACCCGCCCCACCTACGAGCAGTACTTC. This sequence encodes CASSPDTRPTYEQYF.

The chain has TRBV2 and TRBJ1-6, with D possibly being TRBD1 (6 bases). Germline values: CDR1 SNHLY, CDR2 FYNNEI. CDR3 length: 13 amino acids. Trimming stripped 6 bases from V and 10 bases from J, with 13 bases between. The CDR3: CASRTGRGSPLHF. The CDR3 nucleotides are TGTGCCAGCAGGACGGGAAGGGGGTCACCCCTCCACTTT.

V gene TRBV28 combines with J gene TRBJ2-6; D not certain. This CDR3 contains 15 residues. CDR1 is MDHEN and CDR2 is SYDVKM in the germline V gene. Trimming took off 0 bases at V and 4 bases at J, with 7 bases between the two ends. CDR3 nucleotide sequence: TGTGCCAGCAGTTTATGGAGTCGGGGGGCCAACGTCCTGACTTTC. This codes for CASSLWSRGANVLTF. The whole variable domain, remainder taken from reference TRBV28 and TRBJ2-6, is DVKVTQSSRYLVKRTGEKVFLECVQDMDHENMFWYRQDPGLGLRLIYFSYDVKMKEKGDIPEGYSVSREKKERFSLILESASTNQTSMYLCASSLWSRGANVLTFGAGSRLTVL.

The chain carries TRBV5-4 and TRBJ2-3; 14 nucleotides align to TRBD2. The CDR3 totals 14 residues. J was trimmed by 14 bases and V by 5 bases; bases with no gene match: 10. Germline V gene sequence: CDR1 SGHNT, CDR2 YYREEE (reference sequence). In nucleotides, the CDR3 is TGTGCCAGCAGTTCCGGGACTAGCGGGAGAGACGGGTATTTT. As protein: CASSSGTSGRDGYF.

V gene TRBV28 combines with J gene TRBJ2-7; 10 bases match TRBD2. Germline CDR1 is MDHEN and CDR2 is SYDVKM. This CDR3 is 14 amino acids long. Trimming cost V 5 bases and J 6 bases; bases outside gene matches: 7. This CDR3 is CASSLLAGDPEQYF. The DNA of the CDR3 is TGTGCCAGCAGTCTCCTAGCGGGAGACCCCGAGCAGTACTTC.